The clone carrying this T cell receptor (beta chain) has a count of ten or more. Its specificity is not known. The source of the sample is a study of regulatory T cells in long-lasting Graves disease. Whole-study context: The antithyroid drugs taken by newly diagnosed Graves' patients had been used for under 3 months. Notes on the study in general: Those with persistent Graves' had less TCR diversity than newly diagnosed patients. Whereas new patients shared about 980 public clonotypes, persistent patients shared more, at approximately 2,700.

The CDR3 consists of 16 residues. From germline, CDR1 is SGHRS and CDR2 YFSETQ. V shed 4 bases, J shed 4 bases, and the junction held 8 bases outside the gene matches. Arm-PCR of CDR3 regions with iRepertoire HTBI primers generated TCR beta libraries. In TCRdb, the multiplex PCR reads were re-called with MiXCR into one record per CDR3 protein. The sample contains 250,000 to 300,000 distinct CDR3 sequences, about 18% of which appear only once. Time point noted: newly diagnosed GD, antithyroid drugs for less than 3 months. The TCR library used RNA extracted from PBMCs. These data are also associated with another study on T cells in Graves' hyperthyroidism and ophthalmopathy.

The chain recombines TRBV5-1 with TRBJ2-2; 9 bases line up with TRBD1. This TCR derives from a woman aged 30 to 39 with Graves disease. The sample here was peripheral blood mononuclear cells (PBMCs), taken at new diagnosis, from a patient treated with antithyroid drugs. The CDR3, as DNA: TGCGCCAGCAGCCCGGGGGGACAGGGAGGCACCGGGGAGCTGTTTTTT. Its protein is CASSPGGQGGTGELFF.